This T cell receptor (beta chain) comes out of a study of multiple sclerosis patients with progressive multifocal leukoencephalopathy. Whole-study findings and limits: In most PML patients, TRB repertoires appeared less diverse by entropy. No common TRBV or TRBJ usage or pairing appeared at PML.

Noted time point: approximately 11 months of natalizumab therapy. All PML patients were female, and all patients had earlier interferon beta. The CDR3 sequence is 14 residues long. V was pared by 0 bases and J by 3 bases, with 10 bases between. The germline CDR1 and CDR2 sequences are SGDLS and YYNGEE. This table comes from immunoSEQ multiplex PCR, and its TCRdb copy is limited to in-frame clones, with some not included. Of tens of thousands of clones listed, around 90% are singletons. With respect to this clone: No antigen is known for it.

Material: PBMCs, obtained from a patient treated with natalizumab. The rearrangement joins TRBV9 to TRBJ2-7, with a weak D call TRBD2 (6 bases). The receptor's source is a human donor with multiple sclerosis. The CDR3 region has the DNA TGTGCCAGCAGCGTAGGGGTCGGGGGCTACGAGCAGTACTTC. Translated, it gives CASSVGVGGYEQYF.